The next 21 T cell receptor beta chains were all read from a single sample in a study of CD8 T cells in ankylosing spondylitis. One entry per CDR3 protein, called by TCRdb with MiXCR from the 5' RACE reads. The sample carries about 130,000 distinct CDR3 sequences, 7% recorded once. The sequencing input was blood, either unsorted or a sorted T cell fraction (not recorded which). These receptors all stem from a male donor with ankylosing spondylitis or in good health (not recorded which).

This clonotype was counted many times. The V and J genes are TRBV12-3 or TRBV12-4 and TRBJ2-3, with TRBD1 identical over 7 bases. V trimming: 1 base; J trimming: 1 base; junction bases outside the gene matches: 2. CDR3 size: 15 residues. CDR3 region: CASSLVGQGTDTQYF. DNA of the CDR3: TGTGCCAGCAGTTTAGTCGGACAGGGCACAGATACGCAGTATTTT.

This clonotype was observed at least ten times. The J gene is TRBJ2-6, the V gene TRBV28; D gene unclear. V was cut by 5 bases and J by 0 bases, with 8 bases left in between. CDR3 size: 15 residues. CDR1 is MDHEN, CDR2 SYDVKM, per germline. In DNA form, the CDR3 reads TGTGCCAGCAGTGAGGAGTTCTCTGGGGCCAACGTCCTGACTTTC. It specifies CASSEEFSGANVLTF.

This clonotype was seen more than once but under ten times. This chain joins TRBV5-4 and TRBJ2-1; TRBD1 is a possible D gene (6 bases). The CDR3 has 15 residues. Deletions cut 1 base from V and 7 bases from J, with 15 bases between. Looked up from germline, CDR1 is SGHNT and CDR2 is YYREEE (reference sequence). The CDR3 is CASSLNQGHRNEQFF. CDR3 in DNA: TGTGCCAGCAGCTTGAACCAGGGACATAGGAATGAGCAGTTCTTC.

This clonotype was seen at least ten times. This chain connects TRBV19 to TRBJ2-3; no clear D gene. The CDR3 contains 14 residues. Germline CDR1 and CDR2: LNHDA and SQIVND (reference sequence). V was cut by 0 bases and J by 8 bases, with 12 bases left in between. CDR3 DNA sequence: TGTGCCAGTAGTATAGATGAAAGGGAAACTACGCAGTATTTT. Protein sequence: CASSIDERETTQYF.

This chain uses TRBV6-5 with TRBJ1-2; TRBD1 matches 10 bases. Germline V CDR1 and CDR2: MNHEY, SVGAGI. V gave up 3 bases and J gave up 7 bases; unmatched junction bases: 8. The CDR3 contains 15 residues. Here the CDR3 reads CASSYAGTGVSGYTF. For the CDR3, the DNA is TGTGCCAGCAGTTATGCCGGGACAGGGGTATCTGGCTACACCTTC.

There are many counts of this clonotype. V and J are TRBV5-1 and TRBJ2-7; a weak D match, TRBD2 (7 bases). The CDR3 is made up of 15 amino acids. Looked up from germline, CDR1 is SGHRS and CDR2 is YFSETQ. V was clipped by 0 bases and J by 0 bases, with 10 bases between them. The CDR3 is CASSLEGGSSYEQYF. The CDR3, as DNA: TGCGCCAGCAGCTTGGAGGGGGGGAGCTCCTACGAGCAGTACTTC.

This clonotype came up many times. As DNA, the CDR3 is TGCAGTGCTGCCTCCGGGGGGAACACTGAAGCTTTCTTT. Protein product: CSAASGGNTEAFF. V gene TRBV20-1 combines with J gene TRBJ1-1; D is perhaps TRBD1 (5 bases). The V gene lost 5 bases and the J gene lost 1 base, with 11 bases spanning the gap. CDR3 size: 13 residues. CDR1 DFQATT and CDR2 SNEGSKA come from the germline V gene (reference sequence).

This clonotype was observed a handful of times. V gene TRBV10-3 combines with J gene TRBJ2-1; tentative D call: TRBD2 (5 bases). The CDR3 extends over 14 amino acids. V dropped 10 bases and J dropped 2 bases, with 15 bases sitting between them. CDR1 is ENHRY and CDR2 is SYGVKD in the germline V gene. CDR3 residues: CATELGDTYNEQFF. The DNA of the CDR3 is TGTGCCACAGAACTAGGAGATACCTACAATGAGCAGTTCTTC.

There are many counts of this clonotype. The V and J genes are TRBV11-2 and TRBJ2-3; 10 positions agree with TRBD2. The J segment lost 3 bases and the V segment lost 2 bases, leaving 8 bases of the junction unmatched. Germline assignment: CDR1 SGHAT and CDR2 FQNNGV. The CDR3 spans 17 residues. CDR3 in amino acids: CASSLFENSGGTDTQYF. CDR3 in DNA: TGTGCCAGCAGCTTATTTGAAAATAGCGGGGGGACAGATACGCAGTATTTT. Full variable domain (remainder filled in from reference TRBV11-2 and TRBJ2-3): EAGVAQSPRYKIIEKRQSVAFWCNPISGHATLYWYQQILGQGPKLLIQFQNNGVVDDSQLPKDRFSAERLKGVDSTLKIQPAKLEDSAVYLCASSLFENSGGTDTQYFGPGTRLTVL.

This clonotype has at least ten counts. DNA for the CDR3: TGTGCCATCAGTGAGTACAGCGGGGGGGTCCCAGAGACCCAGTACTTC. Residues: CAISEYSGGVPETQYF. J is TRBJ2-5 and V is TRBV10-3; 10 nucleotides match TRBD2. In germline, CDR1 is ENHRY, CDR2 SYGVKD. The CDR3 is made up of 16 amino acids. V was clipped by 1 base and J by 4 bases; unmatched bases: 6.

This clonotype has at least ten counts. CDR3 bases: TGCGCCAGCAGCCAAGAAAAGCGGGGGGTCCTCCACTACGAGCAGTACTTC. This sequence encodes CASSQEKRGVLHYEQYF. The chain recombines TRBV4-1 with TRBJ2-7; 9 nucleotides match TRBD2. The CDR3 is 17 residues long. In germline, CDR1 is MGHRA, CDR2 YSYEKL. J was trimmed by 3 bases and V by 0 bases; bases with no gene match: 9.

This clonotype was detected ten times or more. The chain uses TRBV12-3 or TRBV12-4 and TRBJ2-5; 7 nucleotides line up with TRBD1. The CDR3 has 15 residues. The V gene end was trimmed by 2 bases and the J gene end by 5 bases; junction bases not matched to a gene: 8. The CDR3 coding sequence is TGTGCCAGCAGTTTACGGACAGGAGGTCGGGAGACCCAGTACTTC. Its protein product is CASSLRTGGRETQYF.

At least ten counts were recorded for this clonotype. This chain connects TRBV11-1 to TRBJ2-7; D not resolved. The germline CDR1 and CDR2 sequences are SGHAT and FQDESV (reference sequence). The CDR3 runs 15 residues. V dropped 5 bases and J dropped 0 bases, with 14 bases sitting between them. CDR3 sequence reads: CASSRWTDTSYEQYF. The CDR3 DNA follows: TGTGCCAGCAGCAGGTGGACCGATACCTCCTACGAGCAGTACTTC.

This clonotype was found many times. The chain links TRBV7-3 to TRBJ2-1, with 10 bases lining up with TRBD2. The V and J ends lost 3 bases and 4 bases, in that order; junction bases with no gene match: 3. This CDR3 has 15 residues. Germline V gives CDR1 SGHTA, CDR2 FQGTGA. The CDR3 here is CASSFSGGPYNEQFF. In DNA form, the CDR3 reads TGTGCCAGCAGCTTTAGCGGGGGGCCATACAATGAGCAGTTCTTC. Based on the CDR3 plus reference TRBV7-3 and TRBJ2-1, the full variable domain is GAGVSQTPSNKVTEKGKYVELRCDPISGHTALYWYRQSLGQGPEFLIYFQGTGAADDSGLPNDRFFAVRPEGSVSTLKIQRTERGDSAVYLCASSFSGGPYNEQFFGPGTRLTVL.

This clonotype has a count of ten or more. The chain's CDR3 is CAWSVRVTEAFF. CDR3 coding DNA: TGTGCCTGGAGTGTACGGGTTACTGAAGCTTTCTTT. The J gene is TRBJ1-1, the V gene TRBV30, with unresolved D. Germline V CDR1 and CDR2: GTSNPN, SVGIG (reference sequence). The CDR3 length is 12 residues. V lost 0 bases to trimming and J lost 5 bases, with 7 bases between them.

This clonotype was picked up many times. The chain combines TRBV20-1 with TRBJ2-3; 7 bases are shared with TRBD2. V was clipped by 0 bases and J by 2 bases; unmatched bases: 8. CDR1 and CDR2 from the germline V gene are DFQATT and SNEGSKA (reference sequence). The length of the CDR3 is 16 residues. The chain's CDR3 is CSARDPAGPNTDTQYF. In DNA, the CDR3 is TGCAGTGCTAGAGATCCAGCGGGACCAAACACAGATACGCAGTATTTT.

This clonotype was detected many times. J is TRBJ2-3 and V is TRBV28; the match to TRBD2 covers 7 bases. This CDR3 region has 16 residues. Germline-derived CDR1 and CDR2 are MDHEN and SYDVKM. V dropped 6 bases and J dropped 4; count of bases not matched to a gene: 13. CDR3: CASSTRMAGAPDTQYF. The CDR3 coding sequence is TGTGCCAGCAGCACTCGGATGGCGGGAGCCCCAGATACGCAGTATTTT.

This clonotype was observed many times. The rearrangement links TRBV7-9 to TRBJ2-2, with TRBD1 matching 10 bases. Trimming removed 1 base from V and 3 bases from J; junction bases left unmatched: 2. The length of the CDR3 is 16 residues. Germline-derived CDR1 and CDR2 are SEHNR and FQNEAQ (reference sequence). The CDR3 nucleotides are TGTGCCAGCAGCTTAGAAGGGACAGGGGACACCGGGGAGCTGTTTTTT. This gives the protein CASSLEGTGDTGELFF.

This clonotype was detected many times. The chain recombines TRBV25-1 with TRBJ2-2; perhaps TRBD1 as D (6 bases). The germline V gene has CDR1 MGHDK and CDR2 SYGVNS. The ends were cut back, 3 bases at V and 4 bases at J, with 15 bases in the middle. The CDR3 length is 16 residues. This chain's CDR3 is CASSDPNRETTGELFF. The CDR3 region has the DNA TGTGCCAGCAGTGACCCCAACAGGGAAACCACCGGGGAGCTGTTTTTT. Supplemented by reference TRBV25-1 and TRBJ2-2, the full variable domain reads EADIYQTPRYLVIGTGKKITLECSQTMGHDKMYWYQQDPGMELHLIHYSYGVNSTEKGDLSSESTVSRIRTEHFPLTLESARPSHTSQYLCASSDPNRETTGELFFGEGSRLTVL.

This clonotype was recorded at least ten times. The chain joins TRBV7-9 to TRBJ2-1, with 7 positions matching TRBD2. The length of the CDR3 is 15 residues. Losses at the gene ends were 5 bases for V and 5 bases for J; bases not matched to a gene: 9. Germline loops: CDR1 SEHNR, CDR2 FQNEAQ (reference sequence). The CDR3 sequence: CASSQRGSGDNEQFF. The CDR3 DNA is TGTGCCAGCAGCCAGCGGGGCAGCGGCGACAATGAGCAGTTCTTC.

At least ten counts were recorded for this clonotype. The V call is TRBV5-1, the J call TRBJ2-1; D uncertain. Germline V lookup: CDR1 SGHRS, CDR2 YFSETQ. The CDR3 is 16 amino acids. V shed 3 bases and J shed 0 bases, with 13 bases lying between them. DNA for the CDR3: TGCGCCAGCAGCTGGTCGGACGGCAGCTCCTACAATGAGCAGTTCTTC. It yields the protein CASSWSDGSSYNEQFF.